This T cell receptor (beta chain) was sequenced for a study of T cell responses to AZD1222 COVID-19 vaccine. About the research overall: Second-dose intervals near 4 or 12 weeks were combined. Study conclusions and caveats: Only a handful of AZD1222 recipients, six or seven in all, had baseline seropositivity.

With V trimmed by 3 bases and J by 6 bases, 11 bases remained unmatched. Germline V gives CDR1 GTSNPN, CDR2 SVGIG (reference sequence). The CDR3 is made up of 17 amino acids. For this clone: As yet, its antigen is unknown.

The method was immunoSEQ multiplex PCR; TCRdb's version includes in-frame clones alone and lacks a portion of them. In the table there are around 110,000 clones, roughly nine tenths of which are singletons. The genes are TRBV30 and TRBJ2-1; 13 bases match TRBD2. The sequencing here drew on peripheral blood, taken on day 0 of AZD1222 vaccination. This clonotype originated in an adult in good health. The CDR3 sequence: CAWRRLGLAGVTNEQFF. The CDR3 nucleotides are TGTGCCTGGAGGAGACTCGGACTAGCGGGAGTGACCAATGAGCAGTTCTTC.